One sample yielded the 18 T cell receptor beta chains listed below, sequenced in a study of shared T cell receptors in the human thymus. TCRdb keeps only in-frame clones here, not all; method: immunoSEQ multiplex PCR. The table shows about 710,000 clones, with about 89% occurring only once. The same specimen was also included in a second study, on human thymus T cells.

The specimen was thymocytes. All receptors come from a boy under three years old with a congenital heart defect.

CDR3 loop: CASTRADGARTYEQYF. The CDR3 bases are TGTGCCAGCACCCGGGCGGATGGGGCCCGGACCTACGAGCAGTACTTC. V gene TRBV28 combines with J gene TRBJ2-5; perhaps TRBD1 as D (5 bases). The DNA matches TRBJ2-7 better at its end, which makes the J call doubtful. The CDR3 loop spans 16 amino acids. CDR1 and CDR2 from the germline V gene are MDHEN and SYDVKM.

The V and J genes are TRBV28 and TRBJ1-1, with 7 bases that match TRBD1. CDR1 and CDR2 (germline): MDHEN, SYDVKM. The CDR3 sequence is 12 residues long. Trimming cost V 6 bases and J 6 bases; bases outside gene matches: 4. Written as DNA, the CDR3 is TGTGCCAGCAGCCCAACAGGGGCTGAAGCTTTCTTT. This gives the protein CASSPTGAEAFF.

The rearrangement joins TRBV28 to TRBJ2-2, with D possibly matching TRBD2 (5 bases). The CDR3 runs 12 residues. Germline CDR1 is MDHEN and CDR2 is SYDVKM. V shed 5 bases and J shed 8 bases, with 9 bases lying between them. CDR3 sequence reads: CASSPGVGELFF. The CDR3 DNA is TGTGCCAGCAGTCCCGGGGTGGGGGAGCTGTTTTTT. Full variable domain (missing parts from reference TRBV28 and TRBJ2-2): DVKVTQSSRYLVKRTGEKVFLECVQDMDHENMFWYRQDPGLGLRLIYFSYDVKMKEKGDIPEGYSVSREKKERFSLILESASTNQTSMYLCASSPGVGELFFGEGSRLTVL.

CDR3 protein: CASSQEEGHRPTGITDTQYF. Written as DNA, the CDR3 is TGCGCCAGCAGCCAAGAAGAAGGACACCGGCCAACCGGAATCACAGATACGCAGTATTTT. V and J are TRBV4-3 and TRBJ2-3; a weak D match, TRBD1 (5 bases). CDR3 length equals 20 residues. Germline V gene data show CDR1 as LGHNA and CDR2 as YSLEER. Trimming removed 0 bases at V and 2 bases at J, with 24 bases between.

The chain recombines TRBV7-9 with TRBJ1-1; D is possibly TRBD1 (6 bases). This CDR3 has 15 amino acids. Looked up from germline, CDR1 is SEHNR and CDR2 is FQNEAQ (reference sequence). The V gene lost 5 bases and the J gene lost 4 bases, with 17 bases spanning the gap. Here the CDR3 DNA reads TGTGCCAGCAGCACCTGGACAGTTCGCGGCACTGAAGCTTTCTTT. Translating it yields CASSTWTVRGTEAFF. The whole variable domain, remainder taken from reference TRBV7-9 and TRBJ1-1, is DTGVSQNPRHKITKRGQNVTFRCDPISEHNRLYWYRQTLGQGPEFLTYFQNEAQLEKSRLLSDRFSAERPKGSFSTLEIQRTEQGDSAMYLCASSTWTVRGTEAFFGQGTRLTVV.

J is TRBJ2-1 and V is TRBV5-1, with 11 bases that match TRBD1. The CDR3 is 15 amino acids. CDR1 SGHRS and CDR2 YFSETQ come from the germline V gene. Trimming took 3 bases from V and 5 from J; bases not matched to a gene: 4. Written as DNA, the CDR3 is TGCGCCAGCAGCTCCCCGGGACAGGGGGACAATGAGCAGTTCTTC. Amino acid sequence: CASSSPGQGDNEQFF.

J is TRBJ2-1 and V is TRBV4-1, with 7 bases lining up with TRBD1. The V segment lost 0 bases and the J segment 8 bases; nucleotides outside the gene matches: 16. This CDR3 region has 18 residues. The germline CDR1 and CDR2 sequences are MGHRA and YSYEKL. The CDR3 DNA follows: TGCGCCAGCAGCCAAGAATTAGTCGGGCAGGGGGATTGTGATGAGCAGTTCTTC. Amino acid sequence: CASSQELVGQGDCDEQFF.

This clone was seen a single time. The V and J genes are TRBV4-2 and TRBJ2-3, with 9 bases that match TRBD2. V was pared by 5 bases and J by 2 bases, with 11 bases of the junction left unmatched. In germline, CDR1 is LGHNA, CDR2 YNFKEQ. The CDR3 is made up of 17 amino acids. For the CDR3, the DNA is TGTGCCAGCAGCTCTGGGGGAGCTAGCGGGGACACAGATACGCAGTATTTT. Translation: CASSSGGASGDTDTQYF.

V and J are TRBV28 and TRBJ1-2; D call uncertain. V lost 4 bases and J lost 4, with 16 bases in between. The CDR3 is made up of 15 amino acids. The germline V gene has CDR1 MDHEN and CDR2 SYDVKM. CDR3 region: CASSYPPGKIYGYTF. The CDR3 coding sequence is TGTGCCAGCAGTTACCCACCCGGGAAAATCTATGGCTACACCTTC.

The J gene is TRBJ2-7, the V gene TRBV18; tentatively, D is TRBD2 (6 bases). The CDR3 contains 12 residues. V lost 3 bases, J lost 5 bases, and 8 bases lay in between. Germline-derived CDR1 and CDR2 are KGHSH and LQKENI. CDR3 region: CASSPGGDEQYF. The CDR3 DNA follows: TGTGCCAGCTCACCCGGGGGAGACGAGCAGTACTTC.

The genes are TRBV4-3 and TRBJ1-3, with D hard to call. This CDR3 region has 17 residues. Trimming pared 0 bases from V and 0 bases from J, leaving 12 bases between. Germline V gene data show CDR1 as LGHNA and CDR2 as YSLEER. CDR3 region: CASSQDAGGPSGNTIYF. The CDR3, as DNA: TGCGCCAGCAGCCAAGATGCGGGAGGGCCCTCTGGAAACACCATATATTTT.

The table lists this clone with a count of one. DNA for the CDR3: TGTGCCAGCAGCTTGGAACAGCACCAGACTAGCGGGGGGGCGTGGACCCAGTACTTC. It yields the protein CASSLEQHQTSGGAWTQYF. This chain links TRBV5-6 with TRBJ2-5, with 14 bases aligning to TRBD2. Germline V gene data show CDR1 as SGHDT and CDR2 as YYEEEE. Trimming at V came to 0 bases and at J to 7 bases, leaving 14 bases not matched to a gene. The CDR3 length is 19 residues. The whole variable domain, filled in from reference TRBV5-6 and TRBJ2-5, reads DAGVTQSPTHLIKTRGQQVTLRCSPKSGHDTVSWYQQALGQGPQFIFQYYEEEERQRGNFPDRFSGHQFPNYSSELNVNALLLGDSALYLCASSLEQHQTSGGAWTQYFGPGTRLLVL.

The CDR3 loop is CASSLGFGTSGSFYKTQYF. As DNA, the CDR3 is TGTGCCAGCAGCTTAGGTTTCGGGACTAGCGGGAGCTTCTATAAGACCCAGTACTTC. The chain is built from TRBV5-6 and TRBJ2-5, with 14 bases identical to TRBD2. V lost 2 bases to trimming and J lost 6 bases; unmatched junction nucleotides: 15. Germline V gene sequence: CDR1 SGHDT, CDR2 YYEEEE. The CDR3 length is 19 residues.

CDR3 in amino acids: CASSLSAVDGMGRFYEQYF. The CDR3 bases are TGTGCCAGCAGTTTATCAGCTGTGGACGGTATGGGGAGGTTCTACGAGCAGTACTTC. This chain joins TRBV28 and TRBJ2-7; weak D call: TRBD2 (6 bases). The V end was cut by 1 base, the J end by 3 bases, with 25 bases between. Germline values: CDR1 MDHEN, CDR2 SYDVKM. The CDR3 extends over 19 amino acids.

This chain uses TRBV9 with TRBJ1-1, with 9 bases fitting TRBD1. J was trimmed by 1 base and V by 3 bases; bases with no gene match: 4. This CDR3 comprises 15 residues. The germline V gene has CDR1 SGDLS and CDR2 YYNGEE. The CDR3 sequence is CASSEDRGQNTEAFF. DNA of the CDR3: TGTGCCAGCAGCGAGGACAGGGGCCAGAACACTGAAGCTTTCTTT. Looking up the rest from reference TRBV9 and TRBJ1-1 gives the full variable domain: DSGVTQTPKHLITATGQRVTLRCSPRSGDLSVYWYQQSLDQGLQFLIQYYNGEERAKGNILERFSAQQFPDLHSELNLSSLELGDSALYFCASSEDRGQNTEAFFGQGTRLTVV.

Concerning this clone: The sample has other DNA sequences that encode this CDR3 too. DNA of the CDR3: TGTGCCAGCAGTTACTCGAGCGGGCGGGGGGGCTCACCCCTCCACTTT. Translation: CASSYSSGRGGSPLHF. This rearrangement joins TRBV6-6 to TRBJ1-6, with D perhaps TRBD1 (6 bases). CDR3 length: 16 residues. Trimming took 0 bases from V and 10 from J, leaving 16 bases between them. Germline CDR1 MNHNY, CDR2 SVGAGI (reference sequence).

The chain couples TRBV29-1 to TRBJ2-1; 11 bases match TRBD2. J gave up 13 bases and V 4 bases, and 9 bases lay outside the gene matches. CDR1 is SQVTM and CDR2 is ANQGSEA in the germline V gene. The CDR3 contains 13 residues. This chain's CDR3 is CSVVPTSGTAQFF. The CDR3, as DNA: TGCAGCGTTGTTCCGACTAGCGGGACCGCCCAGTTCTTC.

The rearrangement joins TRBV5-6 to TRBJ1-3, with no clear D. The CDR3 loop spans 18 amino acids. The V and J ends lost 0 bases and 0 bases respectively, with 16 bases between them. Germline loops: CDR1 SGHDT, CDR2 YYEEEE. CDR3 amino acids: CASSLESWAENSGNTIYF. The CDR3 DNA reads as TGTGCCAGCAGCTTGGAGTCTTGGGCAGAAAACTCTGGAAACACCATATATTTT.